This T cell receptor beta chain stems from a study of beta chain features in type 1 diabetes. Study background: Healthy donors and patients showed comparable age, gender and cell yields.

Germline V gene data show CDR1 as SNHLY and CDR2 as FYNNEI. V was cut by 5 bases and J by 7 bases, with 15 bases left in between. The CDR3 is 14 residues long. Expressed TCRB transcripts were sequenced because the entire RNA isolate underwent reverse transcription. The repertoire was sequenced with immunoSEQ multiplex PCR; TCRdb's copy has only in-frame clones and lacks some. The table lists under 800,000 clones, 15% to 17% of them singletons, with approximately 0.087% in the top ten. The clonotype was recovered from a man aged 18-30 years in good health. Sequencing was carried out using naive CD4+ T cells from blood. The V gene is TRBV2, the J gene TRBJ2-1, with no clear D. The CDR3, as DNA: TGTGCCAGCAGTAACGGGTACCTTACTAATGAGCAGTTCTTC. Translating it yields CASSNGYLTNEQFF.